A selection of T cell receptor beta chains follows, all from one sample in a study of cytotoxic CD8 clonotypes in ibrutinib-treated CLL. Here immunoSEQ multiplex PCR was the method, and the copy in TCRdb shows in-frame clones only, minus some. The sample holds fewer than 200,000 clones, 70% to 85% seen once. The sample was PBMCs, taken after 24 months of ibrutinib treatment. Receptors originate from a human donor with chronic lymphocytic leukemia. The CDR3 runs from the conserved cysteine through the conserved F or W. The D gene is left open where the match is weak. Only some rows state a clone size, as once, few, many or a class for expanded clones.

cdr3_aa	cdr3_nt	clone_size	d_call	v_call	j_call
CASSITGSGANVLTF	TGTGCCAGCAGCATTACAGGGTCTGGGGCCAACGTCCTGACTTTC	few	-	TRBV6-6	TRBJ2-6
CASTAGTLEAFF	TGTGCCAGTACCGCTGGGACACTTGAAGCTTTCTTT	-	-	TRBV19	TRBJ1-1
CASSIPTDGANVLTF	TGCGCCAGCAGCATACCCACGGACGGGGCCAACGTCCTGACTTTC	-	-	TRBV5-1	TRBJ2-6
CASSARGTEHSPLHF	TGTGCCAGCAGCGCAAGAGGGACAGAACATTCACCCCTCCACTTT	-	TRBD1	TRBV9	TRBJ1-6
CASSERRDRVSRTEAFF	TGTGCCAGCAGTGAAAGGCGCGACAGGGTATCTCGCACTGAAGCTTTCTTT	-	TRBD1	TRBV2	TRBJ1-1
CASSLSQARNTEAFF	TGTGCCAGCAGCTTATCCCAGGCCCGAAACACTGAAGCTTTCTTT	-	-	TRBV7-6	TRBJ1-1
CASSEAGNTEAFF	TGTGCCAGCAGTGAAGCTGGGAACACTGAAGCTTTCTTT	-	-	TRBV6-1	TRBJ1-1
CASSTPRTGGSTYEQYF	TGTGCCAGCAGCACGCCTCGGACAGGCGGAAGTACCTACGAGCAGTACTTC	many	TRBD1	TRBV7-2	TRBJ2-7
CAWSRQEYTEAFF	TGTGCCTGGAGTCGACAGGAGTACACTGAAGCTTTCTTT	-	-	TRBV30	TRBJ1-1
CASGGLNTEAFF	TGTGCCAGCGGGGGCCTAAACACTGAAGCTTTCTTT	-	-	TRBV25-1	TRBJ1-1
CASSLGTSGIGEQFF	TGTGCCAGCAGCTTGGGGACTAGCGGGATTGGCGAGCAGTTCTTC	-	TRBD2	TRBV7-2	TRBJ2-1
CASSLNQGAGEQYF	TGCGCCAGCAGCTTAAATCAGGGGGCCGGCGAGCAGTACTTC	-	TRBD1	TRBV5-1	TRBJ2-7
CAWEGHNEQFF	TGTGCCTGGGAGGGACACAATGAGCAGTTCTTC	-	-	TRBV30	TRBJ2-1
CASSAQRNNEQFF	TGTGCCAGCAGCGCACAGAGGAACAATGAGCAGTTCTTC	-	-	TRBV11-2	TRBJ2-1
CASSLRGLREQFF	TGTGCCAGCAGCTTACGGGGGTTAAGGGAGCAGTTCTTC	-	-	TRBV28	TRBJ2-1